This entry lists 23 T cell receptor beta chains sequenced from one sample in a study of blood T cell repertoires in COVID-19. The protocol was immunoSEQ multiplex PCR, while the TCRdb copy is restricted to in-frame clones and leaves out a portion. The repertoire holds some 190,000 clones, with under 85% as singletons. The sequenced sample consisted of peripheral blood. The receptors were gathered from a woman of 80 years or more with COVID-19, enrolled during active disease.

This chain connects TRBV7-2 to TRBJ2-7; 9 bases are shared with TRBD2. The V gene end was trimmed by 1 base and the J gene end by 1 base; junction bases not matched to a gene: 11. The CDR3 runs 18 residues. The germline V gene has CDR1 SGHTA and CDR2 FQGNSA. The chain's CDR3 is CASSLDGGGGIRSYEQYF. CDR3 nucleotide sequence: TGTGCCAGCAGCTTAGATGGCGGGGGGGGGATCCGGTCCTACGAGCAGTACTTC. The full variable domain, completed using reference TRBV7-2 and TRBJ2-7, is GAGVSQSPSNKVTEKGKDVELRCDPISGHTALYWYRQSLGQGLEFLIYFQGNSAPDKSGLPSDRFSAERTGGSVSTLTIQRTQQEDSAVYLCASSLDGGGGIRSYEQYFGPGTRLTVT.

V is TRBV5-1 and J is TRBJ2-1, with 9 nucleotides matching TRBD1. The junction had 8 bases not matched to a gene; V was cut back by 4 bases and J by 6 bases. CDR1 is SGHRS and CDR2 is YFSETQ in the germline V gene. There are 15 residues in the CDR3. The CDR3 nucleotides are TGCGCCAGCAGCCCCGACAGGGGGTATAGCAATGAGCAGTTCTTC. Translating gives CASSPDRGYSNEQFF.

The gene calls are TRBV6-5 and TRBJ1-5; tentative D call: TRBD1 (6 bases). CDR3 size: 14 residues. Germline V lookup: CDR1 MNHEY, CDR2 SVGAGI. Trimming stripped 6 bases from V and 0 bases from J, with 9 bases between. The CDR3 loop is CASSQGRSNQPQHF. The CDR3 nucleotides read TGTGCCAGCAGCCAGGGGCGTAGCAATCAGCCCCAGCATTTT.

This clone was observed a few times. The rearrangement joins TRBV6-5 to TRBJ1-5, with TRBD1 identical over 7 bases. The junction had 2 bases not matched to a gene; V was cut back by 6 bases and J by 0 bases. This CDR3 is 14 amino acids long. The germline V gene has CDR1 MNHEY and CDR2 SVGAGI. CDR3 bases: TGTGCCAGCAGACAGGGGAATAGCAATCAGCCCCAGCATTTT. It encodes CASRQGNSNQPQHF.

The CDR3: CASSPVGGGAEEQFF. The CDR3 DNA reads as TGTGCCAGCAGCCCAGTGGGCGGGGGGGCCGAGGAGCAGTTCTTC. This sequence joins TRBV5-6 and TRBJ2-1, with TRBD2 matching over 9 bases. The CDR3 length is 15 residues. The junction had 12 bases not matched to a gene; V was cut back by 4 bases and J by 10 bases. CDR1 and CDR2 from the germline V gene are SGHDT and YYEEEE. Full variable domain (remainder filled in from reference TRBV5-6 and TRBJ2-1): DAGVTQSPTHLIKTRGQQVTLRCSPKSGHDTVSWYQQALGQGPQFIFQYYEEEERQRGNFPDRFSGHQFPNYSSELNVNALLLGDSALYLCASSPVGGGAEEQFFGPGTRLTVL.

V gene TRBV28 combines with J gene TRBJ2-7, with D perhaps matching TRBD2 (5 bases). V was shortened by 4 bases and J by 3 bases, with 16 bases between the two germline ends. The CDR3 covers 15 residues. Germline CDR1 reads MDHEN; CDR2 reads SYDVKM. The CDR3 nucleotides read TGTGCCAGCAGTTCGCCCCCCATGGGAGTCTACGAGCAGTACTTC. Translating gives CASSSPPMGVYEQYF.

The gene calls are TRBV7-3 and TRBJ2-2; 7 nucleotides agree with TRBD1. Germline CDR1 reads SGHTA; CDR2 reads FQGTGA. This CDR3 region has 15 residues. Unmatched junction bases numbered 6, after V lost 4 bases and J lost 4 bases. In DNA form, the CDR3 reads TGTGCCAGCAGCTCGGGACAGCTCACCACCGGGGAGCTGTTTTTT. Translation gives CASSSGQLTTGELFF.

V and J are TRBV2 and TRBJ2-3, with 7 bases matching TRBD1. V lost 7 bases, J lost 8 bases, and 18 bases stayed unmatched. This CDR3 contains 16 residues. The germline V gene has CDR1 SNHLY and CDR2 FYNNEI. CDR3 coding DNA: TGTGCCAGCACCCCAGGGGGACGCCGGACCACCGCTACGCAGTATTTT. Protein: CASTPGGRRTTATQYF.

This clone was counted a few times. V and J are TRBV6-2 or TRBV6-3 and TRBJ1-3; tentative D call: TRBD1 (5 bases). Trimming removed 6 bases from V and 0 bases from J, with 9 bases in between. The CDR3 covers 14 residues. CDR1 is MNHEY, CDR2 SVGEGT, per germline. CDR3 nucleotide sequence: TGTGCCAGCAGCCTCGGACACTCTGGAAACACCATATATTTT. As protein: CASSLGHSGNTIYF.

The V call is TRBV18, the J call TRBJ2-7; 7 nucleotides line up with TRBD1. The CDR3 has 15 residues. Germline V gene data show CDR1 as KGHSH and CDR2 as LQKENI. V dropped 6 bases and J dropped 1; count of bases not matched to a gene: 9. The CDR3 here is CASSPGTVESYEQYF. The CDR3, as DNA: TGTGCCAGCTCCCCCGGGACAGTCGAGTCCTACGAGCAGTACTTC.

Concerning this clone: The junction does not match germline at one end; this may be a read error. The rearrangement joins TRBV7-7 to TRBJ2-5; 16 nucleotides line up with TRBD2. Germline CDR1 SSHAT, CDR2 FNYEAQ (reference sequence). CDR3 size: 15 residues. The CDR3 sequence: CASSPGLAGGETQYF. The CDR3 DNA reads TGTGCTAGCAGCCCGGGACTAGCGGGAGGGGAGACCCAGTACTTC.

This rearrangement joins TRBV6-5 to TRBJ2-7; D might be TRBD1 (6 bases). The CDR3 covers 11 residues. Trimming pared 8 bases from V and 5 bases from J, leaving 10 bases between. The V gene's germline CDR1 is MNHEY and CDR2 SVGAGI. The CDR3 reads CASQQGNEQYF. The CDR3 DNA reads as TGTGCCAGCCAACAGGGAAACGAGCAGTACTTC.

The genes are TRBV10-1 and TRBJ1-5, with a possible D match to TRBD1 (5 bases). Germline-derived CDR1 and CDR2 are WNHNN and SYGVQD (reference sequence). The CDR3 has 15 residues. For the CDR3, the DNA is TGCGAGCCGGGAGGTCGACAGTATAGCAATCAGCCCCAGCATTTT. Encoded protein: CEPGGRQYSNQPQHF.

This clone was picked up a small number of times. V is TRBV5-1 and J is TRBJ2-5; the D is unclear. The CDR3 loop spans 13 amino acids. Germline lookup yields CDR1 SGHRS and CDR2 YFSETQ. Trimming stripped 0 bases from V and 3 bases from J, with 6 bases between. The CDR3 protein is CASSLVAEETQYF. The CDR3 coding sequence is TGCGCCAGCAGCTTGGTGGCGGAAGAGACCCAGTACTTC.

A single count supports this clone. This rearrangement joins TRBV19 to TRBJ1-5, with TRBD1 matching 8 bases. The CDR3 length is 15 residues. J gave up 4 bases and V 5 bases, and 7 bases lay outside the gene matches. The germline V gene encodes CDR1 LNHDA and CDR2 SQIVND (reference sequence). CDR3 in amino acids: CASSAGGAINQPQHF. DNA of the CDR3: TGTGCCAGTAGTGCAGGGGGCGCGATTAATCAGCCCCAGCATTTT.

This sequence joins TRBV18 and TRBJ1-1, with D possibly TRBD1 on 5 matching bases. Trimming cost V 3 bases and J 5 bases, with 10 bases left between them. The CDR3 totals 13 residues. Looked up from germline, CDR1 is KGHSH and CDR2 is LQKENI. The CDR3 DNA reads as TGTGCCAGCTCACCGATCGGGGGGACTGAAGCTTTCTTT. Translating it yields CASSPIGGTEAFF.

V is TRBV19 and J is TRBJ2-5; 12 bases line up with TRBD2. V shed 4 bases and J 1 base; nucleotides not matched to a gene: 1. The length of the CDR3 is 15 residues. The germline V gene has CDR1 LNHDA and CDR2 SQIVND (reference sequence). The CDR3 bases are TGTGCCAGTAGTAAGGGACTAGCGGGCCAAGAGACCCAGTACTTC. Translating gives CASSKGLAGQETQYF. The whole variable domain, filled in from reference TRBV19 and TRBJ2-5, reads DGGITQSPKYLFRKEGQNVTLSCEQNLNHDAMYWYRQDPGQGLRLIYYSQIVNDFQKGDIAEGYSVSREKKESFPLTVTSAQKNPTAFYLCASSKGLAGQETQYFGPGTRLLVL.

This clone came up once. V and J are TRBV2 and TRBJ2-4, with a tentative D call TRBD2 (5 bases). The CDR3 sequence is 14 residues long. V gave up 6 bases and J gave up 1 base, with 10 bases separating them. Germline CDR1 is SNHLY and CDR2 is FYNNEI. This CDR3 is CASSPTGAKNIQYF. CDR3 nucleotides: TGTGCCAGCAGCCCGACGGGGGCCAAAAACATTCAGTACTTC.

The chain combines TRBV19 with TRBJ1-4, with 10 bases that match TRBD1. Per germline, CDR1 LNHDA and CDR2 SQIVND (reference sequence). The trim removed 6 bases at V and 7 bases at J, leaving 5 bases unmatched. This CDR3 comprises 14 residues. The DNA of the CDR3 is TGTGCCAGTAGCATTCGACAGGGGGCTGAAAAACTGTTTTTT. Protein product: CASSIRQGAEKLFF. Full variable domain (missing parts from reference TRBV19 and TRBJ1-4): DGGITQSPKYLFRKEGQNVTLSCEQNLNHDAMYWYRQDPGQGLRLIYYSQIVNDFQKGDIAEGYSVSREKKESFPLTVTSAQKNPTAFYLCASSIRQGAEKLFFGSGTQLSVL.

The chain is built from TRBV9 and TRBJ2-5, with 9 bases lining up with TRBD2. Trimming took 2 bases from V and 5 from J; bases not matched to a gene: 10. The germline V gene has CDR1 SGDLS and CDR2 YYNGEE. The CDR3 has 16 amino acids. The CDR3 here is CASSVASGNLGETQYF. CDR3 coding DNA: TGTGCCAGCAGCGTGGCTAGCGGGAACCTCGGGGAGACCCAGTACTTC.

J is TRBJ1-2 and V is TRBV19; TRBD1 aligns across 7 bases. Germline CDR1 is LNHDA and CDR2 is SQIVND (reference sequence). The CDR3 has 14 amino acids. Trimming at V came to 8 bases and at J to 8 bases, leaving 14 bases not matched to a gene. In DNA form, the CDR3 reads TGTGCCAGTCAGACCGGGACAGCCTCCGCCGGCTACACCTTC. Amino acids: CASQTGTASAGYTF.

The V gene is TRBV7-8, the J gene TRBJ1-1, with D possibly matching TRBD1 (5 bases). The V gene's germline CDR1 is SGHVS and CDR2 FQNEAQ. This CDR3 is built from 15 residues. The germline V and J ends were trimmed by 2 bases and 7 bases, with 17 bases remaining between them. The CDR3, as DNA: TGTGCCAGCAGCTTATCATCTTCGGGGGTGGGTGAAGCTTTCTTT. It codes for CASSLSSSGVGEAFF.

The V call is TRBV6-5, the J call TRBJ2-7; possible D gene TRBD2, 5 bases. Germline V lookup: CDR1 MNHEY, CDR2 SVGAGI. The V end lost 6 bases, the J end lost 5 bases, and 17 bases lay between the germline ends. The CDR3 extends over 14 amino acids. The CDR3 coding sequence is TGTGCCAGCAGCCCAACCGGGAAAGGCAACGAGCAGTACTTC. Translation: CASSPTGKGNEQYF.